This T cell receptor (beta chain) came from a study of shared clonotypes between healthy human individuals. Overall study: Contributing individuals were a couple of females and a few males aged 18 to 49.

Sequencing used immunoSEQ multiplex PCR; TCRdb keeps in-frame clones, though not all of them. The repertoire has over a million clones, around 97% of them found once; the top ten carry roughly 1.1%. Germline V gives CDR1 MDHEN, CDR2 SYDVKM. The V gene lost 5 bases and the J gene lost 4 bases, with 14 bases spanning the gap. This CDR3 spans 14 amino acids. The chain recombines TRBV28 with TRBJ1-2, with D unresolved. This TCR was recovered from a young man in good health. Sequenced input: naive CD4+ T cells sorted from blood. Subset noted: CD45RA+ positively selected. CDR3 nucleotides: TGTGCCAGCAGTCTAAGTGCGGGCATCTATGGCTACACCTTC. Its protein product is CASSLSAGIYGYTF.